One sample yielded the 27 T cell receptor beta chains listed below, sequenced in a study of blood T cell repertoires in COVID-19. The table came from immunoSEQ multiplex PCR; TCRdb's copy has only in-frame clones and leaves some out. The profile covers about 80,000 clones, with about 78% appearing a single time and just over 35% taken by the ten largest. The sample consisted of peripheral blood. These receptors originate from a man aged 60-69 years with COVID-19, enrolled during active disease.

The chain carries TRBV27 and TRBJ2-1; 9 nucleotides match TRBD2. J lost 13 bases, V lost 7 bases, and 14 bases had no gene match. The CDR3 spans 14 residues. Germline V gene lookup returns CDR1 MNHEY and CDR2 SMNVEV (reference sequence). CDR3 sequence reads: CASKRGGGWDLQFF. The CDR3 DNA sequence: TGTGCCAGCAAGCGCGGGGGGGGGTGGGATCTTCAGTTCTTC.

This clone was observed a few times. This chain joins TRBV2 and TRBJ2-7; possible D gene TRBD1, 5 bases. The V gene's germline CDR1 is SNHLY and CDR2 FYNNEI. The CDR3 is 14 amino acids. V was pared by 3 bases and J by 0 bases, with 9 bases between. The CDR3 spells CASSDRVYSYEQYF. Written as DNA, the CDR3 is TGTGCCAGCAGTGACAGGGTGTACTCCTACGAGCAGTACTTC.

The CDR3 DNA is TGTGCCAGTAGAGTCCGGGGGGAAAACATTCAGTACTTC. Its translation is CASRVRGENIQYF. The chain couples TRBV19 to TRBJ2-4, with 7 positions matching TRBD2. With V trimmed by 6 bases and J by 5 bases, 4 bases remained unmatched. The CDR3 contains 13 residues. Germline V lookup: CDR1 LNHDA, CDR2 SQIVND (reference sequence).

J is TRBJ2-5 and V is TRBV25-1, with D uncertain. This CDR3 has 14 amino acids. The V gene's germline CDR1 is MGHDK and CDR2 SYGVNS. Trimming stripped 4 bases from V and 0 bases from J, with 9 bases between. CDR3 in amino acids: CASSAYGDQETQYF. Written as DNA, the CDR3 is TGTGCCAGCAGTGCGTACGGAGACCAAGAGACCCAGTACTTC.

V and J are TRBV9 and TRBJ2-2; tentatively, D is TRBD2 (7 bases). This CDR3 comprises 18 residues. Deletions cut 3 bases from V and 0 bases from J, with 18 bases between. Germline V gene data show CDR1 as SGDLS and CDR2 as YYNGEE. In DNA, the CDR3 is TGTGCCAGCAGCGCCCGAAAGGGGGGGGACACGAACACCGGGGAGCTGTTTTTT. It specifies CASSARKGGDTNTGELFF.

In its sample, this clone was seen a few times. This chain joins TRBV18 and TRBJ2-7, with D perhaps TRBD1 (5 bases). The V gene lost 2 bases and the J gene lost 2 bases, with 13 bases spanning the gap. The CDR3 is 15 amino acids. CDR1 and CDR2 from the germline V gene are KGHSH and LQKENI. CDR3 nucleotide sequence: TGTGCCAGCTCACCAACCCTTGGGGCCCCCTACGAGCAGTACTTC. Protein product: CASSPTLGAPYEQYF.

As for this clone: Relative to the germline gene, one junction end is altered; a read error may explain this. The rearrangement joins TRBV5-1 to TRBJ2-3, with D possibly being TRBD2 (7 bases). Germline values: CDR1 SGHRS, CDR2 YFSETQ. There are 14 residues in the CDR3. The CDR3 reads CASSSGGPTETQYF. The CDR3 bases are TGCGCCAGCAGCTCCGGGGGGCCAACAGAAACGCAGTATTTT.

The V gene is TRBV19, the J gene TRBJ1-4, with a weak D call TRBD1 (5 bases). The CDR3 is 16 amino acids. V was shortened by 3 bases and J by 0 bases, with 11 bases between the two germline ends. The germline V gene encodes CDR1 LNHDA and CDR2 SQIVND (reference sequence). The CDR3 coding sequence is TGTGCCAGTAGTATCCCCGGGGGAGCAACTAATGAAAAACTGTTTTTT. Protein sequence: CASSIPGGATNEKLFF.

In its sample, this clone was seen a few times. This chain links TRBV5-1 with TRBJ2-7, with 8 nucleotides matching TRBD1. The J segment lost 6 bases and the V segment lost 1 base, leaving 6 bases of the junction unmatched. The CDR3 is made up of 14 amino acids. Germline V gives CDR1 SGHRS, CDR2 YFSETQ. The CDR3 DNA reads TGCGCCAGCAGCTTGCCCGGACAGGGCGGCGAGCAGTACTTC. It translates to CASSLPGQGGEQYF.

The CDR3 protein is CASSFDLQSSTDTQYF. CDR3 DNA: TGCGCCAGCAGCTTCGATTTGCAGTCTAGCACAGATACGCAGTATTTT. The rearrangement joins TRBV5-1 to TRBJ2-3; D is ambiguous. CDR3 length equals 16 residues. Germline lookup yields CDR1 SGHRS and CDR2 YFSETQ. The germline V and J ends were trimmed by 2 bases and 0 bases, with 13 bases remaining between them.

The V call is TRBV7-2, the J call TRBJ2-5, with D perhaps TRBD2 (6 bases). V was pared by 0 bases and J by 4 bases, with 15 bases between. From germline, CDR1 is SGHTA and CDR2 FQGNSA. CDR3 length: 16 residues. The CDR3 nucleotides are TGTGCCAGCAGCTTAGCTTCGACGGAGGGAAGAGAGACCCAGTACTTC. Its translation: CASSLASTEGRETQYF.

CDR3 DNA sequence: TGTGCCAGCCGAGGGACAGGGTCCCACGAGCAGTACTTC. The encoded protein is CASRGTGSHEQYF. This chain links TRBV19 with TRBJ2-7; 9 bases align to TRBD1. The junction had 8 bases not matched to a gene; V was cut back by 9 bases and J by 5 bases. This CDR3 comprises 13 residues. The germline V gene encodes CDR1 LNHDA and CDR2 SQIVND (reference sequence). The full variable domain, rest sourced from reference TRBV19 and TRBJ2-7, is DGGITQSPKYLFRKEGQNVTLSCEQNLNHDAMYWYRQDPGQGLRLIYYSQIVNDFQKGDIAEGYSVSREKKESFPLTVTSAQKNPTAFYLCASRGTGSHEQYFGPGTRLTVT.

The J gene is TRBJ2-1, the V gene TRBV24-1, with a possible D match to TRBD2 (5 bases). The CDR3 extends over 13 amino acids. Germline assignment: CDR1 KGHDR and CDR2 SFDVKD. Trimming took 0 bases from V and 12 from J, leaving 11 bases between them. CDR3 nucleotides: TGTGCCACCAGTGATTTGCAAAGGGCGGGGCAGTTCTTC. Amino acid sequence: CATSDLQRAGQFF.

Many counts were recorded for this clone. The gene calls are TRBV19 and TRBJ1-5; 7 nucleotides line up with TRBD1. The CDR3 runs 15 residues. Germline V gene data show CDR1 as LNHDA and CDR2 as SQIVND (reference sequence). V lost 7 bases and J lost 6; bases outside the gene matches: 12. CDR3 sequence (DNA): TGTGCCAGTACCTCTCAAATCCAGGGGGGTCAGCCCCAGCATTTT. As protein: CASTSQIQGGQPQHF.

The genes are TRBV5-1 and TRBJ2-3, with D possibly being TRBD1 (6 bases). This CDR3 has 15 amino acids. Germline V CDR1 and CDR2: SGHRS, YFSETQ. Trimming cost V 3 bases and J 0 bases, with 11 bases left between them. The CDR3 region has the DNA TGCGCCAGCAGCTCCGACAGGACAAGCACAGATACGCAGTATTTT. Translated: CASSSDRTSTDTQYF.

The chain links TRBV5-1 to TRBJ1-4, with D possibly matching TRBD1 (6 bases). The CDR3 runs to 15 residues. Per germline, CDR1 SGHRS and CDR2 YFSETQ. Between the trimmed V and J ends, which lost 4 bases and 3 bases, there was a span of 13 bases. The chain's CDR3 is CASSPQGRANEKLFF. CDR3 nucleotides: TGCGCCAGCAGCCCCCAGGGGAGGGCTAATGAAAAACTGTTTTTT. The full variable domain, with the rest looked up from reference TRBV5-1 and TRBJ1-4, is KAGVTQTPRYLIKTRGQQVTLSCSPISGHRSVSWYQQTPGQGLQFLFEYFSETQRNKGNFPGRFSGRQFSNSRSEMNVSTLELGDSALYLCASSPQGRANEKLFFGSGTQLSVL.

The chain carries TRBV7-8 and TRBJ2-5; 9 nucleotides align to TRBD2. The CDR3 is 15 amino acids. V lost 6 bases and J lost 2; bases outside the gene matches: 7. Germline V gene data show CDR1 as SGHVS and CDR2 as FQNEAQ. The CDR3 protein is CASRHTSGSQETQYF. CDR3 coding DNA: TGTGCCAGCAGACATACTAGCGGGTCTCAAGAGACCCAGTACTTC.

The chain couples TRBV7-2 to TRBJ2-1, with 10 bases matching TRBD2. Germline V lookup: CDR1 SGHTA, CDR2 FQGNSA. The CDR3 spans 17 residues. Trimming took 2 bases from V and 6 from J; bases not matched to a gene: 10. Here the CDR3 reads CASSLWPSGSKSNEQFF. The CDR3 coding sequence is TGTGCCAGCAGCTTATGGCCTAGCGGGAGTAAGAGCAATGAGCAGTTCTTC. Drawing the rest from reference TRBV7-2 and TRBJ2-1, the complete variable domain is GAGVSQSPSNKVTEKGKDVELRCDPISGHTALYWYRQSLGQGLEFLIYFQGNSAPDKSGLPSDRFSAERTGGSVSTLTIQRTQQEDSAVYLCASSLWPSGSKSNEQFFGPGTRLTVL.

CDR3 region: CASSTGGISGNTIYF. The DNA of the CDR3 is TGCGCCAGCAGCACGGGGGGGATTTCTGGAAACACCATATATTTT. The V gene is TRBV5-1, the J gene TRBJ1-3, with a weak D call TRBD1 (5 bases). The CDR3 is made up of 15 amino acids. V lost 4 bases and J lost 1, with 12 bases in between. The V gene's germline CDR1 is SGHRS and CDR2 YFSETQ.

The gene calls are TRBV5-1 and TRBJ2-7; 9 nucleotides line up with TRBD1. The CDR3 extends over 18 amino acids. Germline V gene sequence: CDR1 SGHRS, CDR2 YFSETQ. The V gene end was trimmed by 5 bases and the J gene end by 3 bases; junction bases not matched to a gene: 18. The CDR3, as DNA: TGCGCCAGCAGACAGGGACAGGGATACCCCTCTGGAAACTACGAGCAGTACTTC. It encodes CASRQGQGYPSGNYEQYF.

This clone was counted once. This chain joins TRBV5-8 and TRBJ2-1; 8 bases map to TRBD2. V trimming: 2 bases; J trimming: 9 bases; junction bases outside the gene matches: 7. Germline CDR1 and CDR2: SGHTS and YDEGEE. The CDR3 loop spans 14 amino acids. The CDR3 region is CASSLGREVSEQFF. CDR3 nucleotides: TGTGCCAGCAGCTTAGGGCGGGAGGTGAGTGAGCAGTTCTTC. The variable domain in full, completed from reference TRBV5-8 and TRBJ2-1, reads EAGVTQSPTHLIKTRGQQATLRCSPISGHTSVYWYQQALGLGLQFLLWYDEGEERNRGNFPPRFSGRQFPNYSSELNVNALELEDSALYLCASSLGREVSEQFFGPGTRLTVL.

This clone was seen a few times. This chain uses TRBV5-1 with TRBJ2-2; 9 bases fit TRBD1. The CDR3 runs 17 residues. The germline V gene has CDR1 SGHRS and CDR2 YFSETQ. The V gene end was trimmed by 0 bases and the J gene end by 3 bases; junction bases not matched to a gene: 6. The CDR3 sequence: CASSLGRGQGDTGELFF. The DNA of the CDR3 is TGCGCCAGCAGCTTGGGTAGGGGACAGGGTGACACCGGGGAGCTGTTTTTT.

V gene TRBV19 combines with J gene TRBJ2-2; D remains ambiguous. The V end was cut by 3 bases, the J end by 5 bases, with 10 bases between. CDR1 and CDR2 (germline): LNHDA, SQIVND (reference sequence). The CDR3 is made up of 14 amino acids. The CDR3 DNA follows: TGTGCCAGTAGTATGCCGGGTTCGACCGGGGAGCTGTTTTTT. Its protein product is CASSMPGSTGELFF.

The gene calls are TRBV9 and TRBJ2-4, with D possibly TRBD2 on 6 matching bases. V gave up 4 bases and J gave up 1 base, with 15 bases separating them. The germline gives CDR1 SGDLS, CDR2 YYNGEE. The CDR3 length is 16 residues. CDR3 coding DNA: TGTGCCAGCAGCCTGGAGGCGGGGTCCGCCAAAAACATTCAGTACTTC. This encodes CASSLEAGSAKNIQYF.

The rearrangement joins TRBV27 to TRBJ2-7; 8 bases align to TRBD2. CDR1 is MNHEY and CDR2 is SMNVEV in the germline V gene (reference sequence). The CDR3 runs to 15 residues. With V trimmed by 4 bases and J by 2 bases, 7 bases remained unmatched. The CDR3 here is CASSSLAGNTYEQYF. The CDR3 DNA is TGTGCCAGCAGTTCCTTAGCGGGGAACACCTACGAGCAGTACTTC.

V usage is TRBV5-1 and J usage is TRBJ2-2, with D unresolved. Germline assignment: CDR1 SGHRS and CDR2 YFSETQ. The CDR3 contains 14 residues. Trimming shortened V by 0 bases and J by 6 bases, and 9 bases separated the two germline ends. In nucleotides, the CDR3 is TGCGCCAGCAGCTTGGCCGCTAACCCCGGGGAGCTGTTTTTT. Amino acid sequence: CASSLAANPGELFF. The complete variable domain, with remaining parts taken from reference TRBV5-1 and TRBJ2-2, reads KAGVTQTPRYLIKTRGQQVTLSCSPISGHRSVSWYQQTPGQGLQFLFEYFSETQRNKGNFPGRFSGRQFSNSRSEMNVSTLELGDSALYLCASSLAANPGELFFGEGSRLTVL.

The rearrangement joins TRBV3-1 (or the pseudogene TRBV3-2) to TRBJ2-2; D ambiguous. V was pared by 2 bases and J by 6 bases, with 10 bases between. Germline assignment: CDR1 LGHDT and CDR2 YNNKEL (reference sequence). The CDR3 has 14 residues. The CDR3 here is CASSQLRTAGELFF. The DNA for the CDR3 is TGTGCCAGCAGCCAATTACGTACAGCCGGGGAGCTGTTTTTT.